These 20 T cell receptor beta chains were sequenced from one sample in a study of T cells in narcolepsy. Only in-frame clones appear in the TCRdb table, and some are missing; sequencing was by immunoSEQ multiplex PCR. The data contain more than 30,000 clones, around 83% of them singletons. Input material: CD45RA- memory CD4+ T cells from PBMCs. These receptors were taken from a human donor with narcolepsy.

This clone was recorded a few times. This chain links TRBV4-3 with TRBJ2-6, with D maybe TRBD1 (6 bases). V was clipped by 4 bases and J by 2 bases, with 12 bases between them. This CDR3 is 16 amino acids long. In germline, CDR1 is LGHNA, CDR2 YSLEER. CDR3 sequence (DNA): TGCGCCAGCAGCCGCATAGACAGGCCTGGGGCCAACGTCCTGACTTTC. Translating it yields CASSRIDRPGANVLTF.

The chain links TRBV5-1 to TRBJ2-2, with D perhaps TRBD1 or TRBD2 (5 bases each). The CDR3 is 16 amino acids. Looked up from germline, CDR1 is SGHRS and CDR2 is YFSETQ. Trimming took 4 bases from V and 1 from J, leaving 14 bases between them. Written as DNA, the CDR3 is TGCGCCAGCAGCCCGGCCGGGACCCTGAACACCGGGGAGCTGTTTTTT. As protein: CASSPAGTLNTGELFF. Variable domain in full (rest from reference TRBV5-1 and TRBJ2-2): KAGVTQTPRYLIKTRGQQVTLSCSPISGHRSVSWYQQTPGQGLQFLFEYFSETQRNKGNFPGRFSGRQFSNSRSEMNVSTLELGDSALYLCASSPAGTLNTGELFFGEGSRLTVL.

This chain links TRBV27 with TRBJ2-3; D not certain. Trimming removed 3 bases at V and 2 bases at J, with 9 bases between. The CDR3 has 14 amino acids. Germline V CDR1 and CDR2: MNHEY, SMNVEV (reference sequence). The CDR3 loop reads CASSFAGFTDTQYF. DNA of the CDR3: TGTGCCAGCAGTTTTGCCGGATTCACAGATACGCAGTATTTT.

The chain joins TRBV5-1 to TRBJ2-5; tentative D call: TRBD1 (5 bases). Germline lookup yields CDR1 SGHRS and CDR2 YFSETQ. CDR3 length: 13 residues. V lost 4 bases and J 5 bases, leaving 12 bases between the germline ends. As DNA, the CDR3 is TGCGCCAGCAGCGCCCAGGGCGGTGAGACCCAGTACTTC. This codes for CASSAQGGETQYF.

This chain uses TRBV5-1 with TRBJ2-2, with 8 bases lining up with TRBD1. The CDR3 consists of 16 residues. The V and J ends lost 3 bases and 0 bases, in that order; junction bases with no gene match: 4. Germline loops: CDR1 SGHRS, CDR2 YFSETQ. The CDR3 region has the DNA TGCGCCAGCAGCTCGGTGACAGGGGCGAACACCGGGGAGCTGTTTTTT. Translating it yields CASSSVTGANTGELFF.

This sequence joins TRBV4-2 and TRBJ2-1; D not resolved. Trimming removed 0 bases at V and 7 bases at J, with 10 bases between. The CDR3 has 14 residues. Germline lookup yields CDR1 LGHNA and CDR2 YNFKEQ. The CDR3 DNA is TGTGCCAGCAGCCAAGATGCGTCAGTTAATGAGCAGTTCTTC. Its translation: CASSQDASVNEQFF.

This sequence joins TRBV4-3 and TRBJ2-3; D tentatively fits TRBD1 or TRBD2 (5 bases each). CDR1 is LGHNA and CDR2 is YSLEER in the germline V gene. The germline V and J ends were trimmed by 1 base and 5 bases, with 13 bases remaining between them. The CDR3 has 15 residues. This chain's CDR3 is CASSQAPLRGDTQYF. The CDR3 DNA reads TGCGCCAGCAGCCAAGCCCCCCTGAGGGGAGATACGCAGTATTTT.

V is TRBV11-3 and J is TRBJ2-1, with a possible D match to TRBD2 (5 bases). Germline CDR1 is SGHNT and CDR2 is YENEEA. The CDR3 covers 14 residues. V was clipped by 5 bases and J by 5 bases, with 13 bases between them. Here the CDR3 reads CASSRGLTNNEQFF. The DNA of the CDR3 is TGTGCCAGCAGCCGAGGGCTAACCAACAATGAGCAGTTCTTC.

The CDR3 spells CATSRETSPTGNTEAFF. CDR3 bases: TGTGCCACCAGCAGAGAAACGTCCCCAACAGGAAACACTGAAGCTTTCTTT. The chain has TRBV15 and TRBJ1-1; D is perhaps TRBD1 (5 bases). Germline CDR1 is LNHNV and CDR2 is YYDKDF (reference sequence). Trimming stripped 0 bases from V and 2 bases from J, with 16 bases between. The CDR3 covers 17 residues.

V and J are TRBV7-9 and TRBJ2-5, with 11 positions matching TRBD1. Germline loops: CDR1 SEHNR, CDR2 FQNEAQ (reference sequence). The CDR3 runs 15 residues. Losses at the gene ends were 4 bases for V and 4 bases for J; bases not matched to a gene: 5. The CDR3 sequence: CASSWTGTGGETQYF. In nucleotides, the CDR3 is TGTGCCAGCAGCTGGACCGGGACAGGGGGAGAGACCCAGTACTTC.

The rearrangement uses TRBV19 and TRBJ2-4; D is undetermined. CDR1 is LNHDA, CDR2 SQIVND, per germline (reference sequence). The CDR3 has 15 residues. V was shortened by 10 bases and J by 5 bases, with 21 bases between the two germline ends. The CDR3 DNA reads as TGTGCCACTCTTCAAGGTGGGCTGCGCGAAAACATTCAGTACTTC. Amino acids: CATLQGGLRENIQYF.

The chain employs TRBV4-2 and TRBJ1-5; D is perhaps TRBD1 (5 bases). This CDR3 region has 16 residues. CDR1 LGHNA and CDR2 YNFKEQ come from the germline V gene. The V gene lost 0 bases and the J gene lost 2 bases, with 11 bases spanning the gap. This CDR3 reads CASSQEGGAGNQPQHF. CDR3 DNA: TGTGCCAGCAGCCAAGAAGGAGGGGCCGGCAATCAGCCCCAGCATTTT.

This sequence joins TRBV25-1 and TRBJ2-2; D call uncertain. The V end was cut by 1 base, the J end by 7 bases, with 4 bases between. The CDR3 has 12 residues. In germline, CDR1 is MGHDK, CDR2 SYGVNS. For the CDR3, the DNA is TGTGCCAGCAGTGAATTTAGCGGGGAGCTGTTTTTT. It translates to CASSEFSGELFF.

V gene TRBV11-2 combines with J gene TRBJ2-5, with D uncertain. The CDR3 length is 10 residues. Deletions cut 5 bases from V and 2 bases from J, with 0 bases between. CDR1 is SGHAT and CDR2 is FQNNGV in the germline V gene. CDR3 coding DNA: TGTGCCAGCAGCCAAGAGACCCAGTACTTC. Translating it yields CASSQETQYF.

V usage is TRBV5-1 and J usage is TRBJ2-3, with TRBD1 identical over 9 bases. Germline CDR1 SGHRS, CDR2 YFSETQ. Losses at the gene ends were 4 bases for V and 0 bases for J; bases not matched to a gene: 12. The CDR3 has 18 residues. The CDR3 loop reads CASSTGQGTGPSTDTQYF. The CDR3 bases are TGCGCCAGCAGCACCGGACAGGGGACAGGACCTAGCACAGATACGCAGTATTTT.

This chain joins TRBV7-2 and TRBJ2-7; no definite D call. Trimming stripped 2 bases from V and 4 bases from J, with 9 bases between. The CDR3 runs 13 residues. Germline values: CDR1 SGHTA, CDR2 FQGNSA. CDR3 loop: CASSLMMGYEQYF. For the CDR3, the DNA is TGTGCCAGCAGCTTAATGATGGGTTACGAGCAGTACTTC.

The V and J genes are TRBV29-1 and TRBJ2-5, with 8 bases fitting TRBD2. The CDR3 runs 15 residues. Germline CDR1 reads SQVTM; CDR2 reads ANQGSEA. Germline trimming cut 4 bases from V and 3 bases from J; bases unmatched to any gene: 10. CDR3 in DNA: TGCAGCGTTGTAATAGCGGGGAGAATTAAAGAGACCCAGTACTTC. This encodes CSVVIAGRIKETQYF.

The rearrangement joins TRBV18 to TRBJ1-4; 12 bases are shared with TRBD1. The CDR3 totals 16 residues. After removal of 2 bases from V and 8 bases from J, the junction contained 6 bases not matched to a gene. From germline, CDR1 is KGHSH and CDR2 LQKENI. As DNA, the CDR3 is TGTGCCAGCTCACCATTGGGACAGGGGGCGAGGGAAAAACTGTTTTTT. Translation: CASSPLGQGAREKLFF.

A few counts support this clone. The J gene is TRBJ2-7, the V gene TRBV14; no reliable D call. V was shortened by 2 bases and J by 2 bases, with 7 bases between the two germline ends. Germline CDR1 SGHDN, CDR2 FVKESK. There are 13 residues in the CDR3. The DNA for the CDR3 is TGTGCCAGCAGCCAACTTCCAACCTACGAGCAGTACTTC. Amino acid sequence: CASSQLPTYEQYF.

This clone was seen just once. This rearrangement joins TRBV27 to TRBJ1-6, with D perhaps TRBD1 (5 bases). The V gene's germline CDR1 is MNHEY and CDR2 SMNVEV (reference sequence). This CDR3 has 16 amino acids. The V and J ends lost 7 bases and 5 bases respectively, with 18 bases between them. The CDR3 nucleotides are TGTGCCAGCACCCATCGGGGCCCACTGGATAATTCACCCCTCCACTTT. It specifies CASTHRGPLDNSPLHF.